Sequencing of this TCR beta chain was carried out in a study of CD8 T cells in ankylosing spondylitis. Points from the study as a whole: Seven or eight highly homologous variants formed a TCR beta motif that appeared characteristic of ankylosing spondylitis blood. Reports say disease-linked clones showed up significantly more in matched ankylosing spondylitis synovial fluid.

Library preparation for TCR beta used quantitative 5'-RACE with molecular barcodes. MiXCR, run by TCRdb on the 5' RACE reads, gives a single entry per CDR3 protein. This sample yields 700,000 or so distinct CDR3 sequences, of which under 20% are seen a single time; around 19% belongs to the top ten. CDR1 and CDR2 from the germline V gene are SGHVS and FQNEAQ. The CDR3 sequence is 14 residues long. Trimming cost V 3 bases and J 8 bases; bases outside gene matches: 7. About this clonotype: Its antigen remains unknown.

The sequence was obtained from a male donor with ankylosing spondylitis. The sample comprised blood, either unsorted or a sorted T cell fraction (not recorded which). The rearrangement joins TRBV7-8 to TRBJ2-1, with 7 bases identical to TRBD1. CDR3 sequence reads: CASSFRQGLDEQFF. In nucleotides, the CDR3 is TGTGCCAGCAGCTTCCGACAGGGTCTAGATGAGCAGTTCTTC.